The next 16 T cell receptor beta chains were all read from a single sample in a study of T cells after yellow fever vaccination. A single record per CDR3 protein comes from TCRdb applying MiXCR to the 5' RACE reads. The sample yields approximately 240,000 distinct CDR3 sequences, more than 3.5% seen once. Specimen: PBMCs, collected 15 days after the yellow fever booster vaccination. These receptors were taken from a young man who received the YFV17D yellow fever vaccine.

This clonotype was detected many times. This chain links TRBV4-3 with TRBJ2-2; tentative D call: TRBD2 (6 bases). The germline CDR1 and CDR2 sequences are LGHNA and YSLEER. Trimming pared 2 bases from V and 4 bases from J, leaving 11 bases between. The CDR3 totals 15 residues. CDR3 in DNA: TGCGCCAGCAGCCAATCCGGGAGCGTCACCGGGGAGCTGTTTTTT. Amino acids: CASSQSGSVTGELFF.

This clonotype was picked up many times. This CDR3 is CASSLMEHTGELFF. CDR3 DNA: TGTGCCAGCAGCTTAATGGAGCACACCGGGGAGCTGTTTTTT. The chain couples TRBV7-7 to TRBJ2-2, with D hard to call. The V and J ends lost 2 bases and 3 bases respectively, with 7 bases between them. CDR1 and CDR2 (germline): SSHAT, FNYEAQ (reference sequence). The CDR3 runs 14 residues.

In this sample, this clonotype turned up many times. This chain uses TRBV7-3 with TRBJ2-5, with D maybe TRBD2 (5 bases). CDR3 length: 16 residues. Germline CDR1 SGHTA, CDR2 FQGTGA. Trimming cost V 2 bases and J 4 bases, with 17 bases left between them. In DNA form, the CDR3 reads TGTGCCAGCAGCTTAGTTCCGCGGGTCGAGGGAGAGACCCAGTACTTC. This translates into CASSLVPRVEGETQYF.

The chain joins TRBV19 to TRBJ1-3; no firm D call. The CDR3 is 18 residues long. V was pared by 9 bases and J by 1 base, with 25 bases between. Germline-derived CDR1 and CDR2 are LNHDA and SQIVND (reference sequence). Here the CDR3 reads CASEEAGLRSPSGNTIYF. DNA of the CDR3: TGTGCCAGCGAGGAGGCAGGACTACGCTCCCCGTCTGGAAACACCATATATTTT.

This clonotype was seen ten or more times. The rearrangement links TRBV12-3 or TRBV12-4 to TRBJ1-2; D unresolved. The CDR3 length is 16 residues. Trimming removed 0 bases from V and 3 bases from J, with 14 bases in between. The CDR3 is CASSLAGRVYDYGYTF. The CDR3 DNA is TGTGCCAGCAGTTTAGCAGGGAGGGTATACGACTATGGCTACACCTTC.

This clonotype was picked up many times. This chain links TRBV27 with TRBJ2-1; 8 nucleotides align to TRBD2. The ends lost 0 bases at V and 6 bases at J; junction bases unmatched: 7. This CDR3 has 16 residues. Germline V gene sequence: CDR1 MNHEY, CDR2 SMNVEV (reference sequence). The CDR3 sequence: CASSLSGLVGGNEQFF. In DNA, the CDR3 is TGTGCCAGCAGTTTATCGGGACTAGTAGGCGGCAATGAGCAGTTCTTC.

The table lists this clonotype with many counts. This chain connects TRBV27 to TRBJ1-2, with 7 bases aligning to TRBD1. Germline CDR1 is MNHEY and CDR2 is SMNVEV (reference sequence). The CDR3 loop spans 15 amino acids. The V and J ends lost 2 bases and 6 bases, in that order; junction bases with no gene match: 9. The CDR3 DNA follows: TGTGCCAGCAGTTTAGCCCCAGACAGGGTTCATGGCTACACCTTC. Its translation is CASSLAPDRVHGYTF.

In this sample, this clonotype turned up many times. This sequence joins TRBV5-1 and TRBJ2-5; no reliable D call. Looked up from germline, CDR1 is SGHRS and CDR2 is YFSETQ. The CDR3 is 14 amino acids. The germline V and J ends were trimmed by 0 bases and 1 base, with 7 bases remaining between them. This CDR3 is CASSLVSRQETQYF. The CDR3, as DNA: TGCGCCAGCAGCTTGGTGTCGCGCCAAGAGACCCAGTACTTC.

This clonotype was picked up many times. The rearrangement uses TRBV7-8 and TRBJ2-1; 7 bases are shared with TRBD1. The germline CDR1 and CDR2 sequences are SGHVS and FQNEAQ. The trim removed 0 bases at V and 4 bases at J, leaving 6 bases unmatched. The CDR3 is made up of 16 amino acids. The chain's CDR3 is CASSLALQGLYNEQFF. The CDR3 DNA reads as TGTGCCAGCAGCTTAGCGCTACAGGGGCTGTACAATGAGCAGTTCTTC.

The table lists this clonotype with many counts. The chain couples TRBV7-9 to TRBJ2-1; no firm D call. CDR1 SEHNR and CDR2 FQNEAQ come from the germline V gene (reference sequence). The CDR3 totals 13 residues. Trimming left V 4 bases short and J 6 bases short, with 10 bases between. The CDR3 DNA sequence: TGTGCCAGCAGCTCGACATCTCCCAATGAGCAGTTCTTC. Protein sequence: CASSSTSPNEQFF.

This clonotype was seen at least ten times. J is TRBJ1-6 and V is TRBV5-1; the D gene is possibly TRBD1 (6 bases). Germline-derived CDR1 and CDR2 are SGHRS and YFSETQ. The CDR3 totals 13 residues. The ends were cut back, 7 bases at V and 6 bases at J, with 11 bases in the middle. CDR3 loop: CASQQGTNSPLHF. The CDR3 DNA reads as TGCGCCAGCCAACAGGGAACTAATTCACCCCTCCACTTT.

The sample holds many counts of this clonotype. The rearrangement joins TRBV7-9 to TRBJ1-6, with D hard to call. The CDR3 runs 15 residues. Germline CDR1 is SEHNR and CDR2 is FQNEAQ (reference sequence). The ends were cut back, 4 bases at V and 0 bases at J, with 7 bases in the middle. CDR3 sequence: CASSSRSSYNSPLHF. The CDR3 DNA sequence: TGTGCCAGCAGCTCCCGGAGCTCCTATAATTCACCCCTCCACTTT.

This clonotype has ten or more counts. The chain has TRBV25-1 and TRBJ2-3; 11 positions agree with TRBD1. V lost 0 bases, J lost 4 bases, and 3 bases stayed unmatched. The CDR3 consists of 16 residues. CDR1 is MGHDK, CDR2 SYGVNS, per germline. CDR3 amino acids: CASSEYRTGGADTQYF. CDR3 coding DNA: TGTGCCAGCAGTGAATATCGGACAGGGGGCGCAGATACGCAGTATTTT.

In this sample, this clonotype turned up many times. The chain uses TRBV7-9 and TRBJ2-5; the D is unclear. V was shortened by 6 bases and J by 3 bases, with 11 bases between the two germline ends. Germline V lookup: CDR1 SEHNR, CDR2 FQNEAQ (reference sequence). The CDR3 has 13 residues. The CDR3 loop is CASRLAPEETQYF. As DNA, the CDR3 is TGTGCCAGCAGACTTGCCCCTGAAGAGACCCAGTACTTC.

This clonotype occurred many times. The V call is TRBV6-6, the J call TRBJ2-1; 11 bases align to TRBD1. The CDR3 has 13 amino acids. The germline V gene encodes CDR1 MNHNY and CDR2 SVGAGI (reference sequence). The V gene end was trimmed by 8 bases and the J gene end by 7 bases; junction bases not matched to a gene: 4. The CDR3 loop is CASGQGAGNEQFF. The CDR3 DNA reads as TGTGCCAGCGGACAGGGGGCAGGGAATGAGCAGTTCTTC.

This clonotype came up many times. V gene TRBV5-1 combines with J gene TRBJ1-6, with 8 nucleotides matching TRBD1. Germline loops: CDR1 SGHRS, CDR2 YFSETQ. With 4 bases clipped from V and 4 bases from J, the junction kept 7 bases outside the gene matches. The CDR3 contains 16 residues. The CDR3 DNA reads TGCGCCAGCAGCACCGGACAGGGAAATTATAATTCACCCCTCCACTTT. Translating it yields CASSTGQGNYNSPLHF. The entire variable domain, with the rest obtained from reference TRBV5-1 and TRBJ1-6, is as follows: KAGVTQTPRYLIKTRGQQVTLSCSPISGHRSVSWYQQTPGQGLQFLFEYFSETQRNKGNFPGRFSGRQFSNSRSEMNVSTLELGDSALYLCASSTGQGNYNSPLHFGNGTRLTVT.